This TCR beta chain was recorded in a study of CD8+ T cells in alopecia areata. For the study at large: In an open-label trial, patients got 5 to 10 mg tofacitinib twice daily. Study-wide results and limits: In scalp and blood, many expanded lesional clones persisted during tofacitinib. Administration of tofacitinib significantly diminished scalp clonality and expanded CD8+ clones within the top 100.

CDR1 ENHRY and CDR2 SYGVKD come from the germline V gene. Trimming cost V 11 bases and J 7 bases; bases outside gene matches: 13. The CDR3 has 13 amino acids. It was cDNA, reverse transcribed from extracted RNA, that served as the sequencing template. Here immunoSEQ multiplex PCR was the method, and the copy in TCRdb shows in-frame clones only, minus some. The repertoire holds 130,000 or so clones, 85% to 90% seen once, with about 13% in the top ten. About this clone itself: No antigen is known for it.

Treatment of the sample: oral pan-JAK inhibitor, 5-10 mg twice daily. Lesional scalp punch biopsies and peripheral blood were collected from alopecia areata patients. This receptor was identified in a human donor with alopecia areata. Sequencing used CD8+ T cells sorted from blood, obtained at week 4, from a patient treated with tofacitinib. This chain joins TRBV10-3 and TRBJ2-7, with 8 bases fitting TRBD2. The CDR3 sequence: CASGGATPVEQYF. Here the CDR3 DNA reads TGTGCCTCGGGGGGGGCTACTCCTGTAGAGCAGTACTTC.